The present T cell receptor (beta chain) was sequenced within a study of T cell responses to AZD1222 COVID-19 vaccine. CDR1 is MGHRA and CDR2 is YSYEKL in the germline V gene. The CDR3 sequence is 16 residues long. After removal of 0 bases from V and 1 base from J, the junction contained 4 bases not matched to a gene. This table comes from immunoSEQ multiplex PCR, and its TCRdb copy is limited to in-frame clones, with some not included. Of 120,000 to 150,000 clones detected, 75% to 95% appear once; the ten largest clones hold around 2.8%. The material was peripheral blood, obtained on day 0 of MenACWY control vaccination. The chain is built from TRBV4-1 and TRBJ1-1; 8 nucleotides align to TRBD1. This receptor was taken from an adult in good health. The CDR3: CASSQDRGRGNTEAFF. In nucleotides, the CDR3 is TGCGCCAGCAGCCAAGACAGGGGGCGAGGGAACACTGAAGCTTTCTTT.